Listed here are 3 T cell receptor beta chains from one sample, sequenced in a study of cytomegalovirus exposure and HLA in healthy donors. The method was immunoSEQ multiplex PCR; TCRdb's version includes in-frame clones alone and lacks a portion of them. The data show roughly 200,000 clones, with around 86% seen just once and 7.2% held by the top ten. Input material: PBMCs. The source is a man aged 25 to 45 in good health and CMV-seropositive.

V usage is TRBV4-3 and J usage is TRBJ1-2; a weak D match, TRBD1 (5 bases). The CDR3 sequence is 14 residues long. Germline lookup yields CDR1 LGHNA and CDR2 YSLEER. The germline V and J ends were trimmed by 4 bases and 8 bases, with 17 bases remaining between them. The CDR3 DNA reads TGCGCCAGCAGCCTAGGGACGGAGCAACGCGGCTACACCTTC. Amino acids: CASSLGTEQRGYTF.

This chain uses TRBV7-6 with TRBJ2-7; 8 bases are a match to TRBD1. Germline CDR1 SGHVS, CDR2 FNYEAQ. There are 15 residues in the CDR3. The V segment lost 6 bases and the J segment 5 bases; nucleotides outside the gene matches: 12. DNA of the CDR3: TGTGCCAGCAGGCGATCCCAGGGGGCTAGGGACGAGCAGTACTTC. Its translation: CASRRSQGARDEQYF.

The chain combines TRBV19 with TRBJ2-7; TRBD2 is a possible D gene (6 bases). The CDR3 extends over 12 amino acids. CDR1 and CDR2 (germline): LNHDA, SQIVND (reference sequence). The V and J ends lost 5 bases and 3 bases respectively, with 8 bases between them. The CDR3 reads CASSGGSYEQYF. The CDR3 DNA is TGTGCCAGTAGTGGGGGGAGCTACGAGCAGTACTTC.